Sequencing of this T cell receptor beta chain was carried out in a study of blood T cell repertoires in COVID-19. Study summary: Spain, Italy and the United States supplied samples that represented acute and convalescent COVID-19. In each case, the material was cDNA or gDNA derived from T cells, B-cell-depleted T cells, or PBMCs.

CDR3 length: 16 residues. The V gene end was trimmed by 4 bases and the J gene end by 0 bases; junction bases not matched to a gene: 8. The V gene's germline CDR1 is SGHTS and CDR2 YDEGEE. Original handling: From reference gene primer amplification, estimates of nucleated cell counts were derived. Measured with immunoSEQ multiplex PCR; TCRdb has only the in-frame clones, and not every one. The DNA gave D and trimming, while V, J and clone size come from that table. Of roughly 93,000 clones listed, roughly 80% were seen once; the top ten hold about 11%. Source material: peripheral blood. This sequence was found in an elderly woman with acute or convalescent COVID-19. This chain uses TRBV5-8 with TRBJ1-2; 8 bases match TRBD1. The CDR3 DNA is TGTGCCAGCAGCCGAACCGACAGGGGAGCTAACTATGGCTACACCTTC. It yields the protein CASSRTDRGANYGYTF. Together with reference TRBV5-8 and TRBJ1-2, the CDR3 gives the full variable domain: EAGVTQSPTHLIKTRGQQATLRCSPISGHTSVYWYQQALGLGLQFLLWYDEGEERNRGNFPPRFSGRQFPNYSSELNVNALELEDSALYLCASSRTDRGANYGYTFGSGTRLTVV.